This T cell receptor (beta chain) was captured in a study of T cells in Graves' hyperthyroidism and ophthalmopathy. The CDR3 length is 15 residues. Germline V gene data show CDR1 as LNHNV and CDR2 as YYDKDF (reference sequence). Trimming shortened V by 0 bases and J by 1 base, and 10 bases separated the two germline ends. Template material for amplifying TCR beta CDR3 regions consisted of RNA transcripts. HTBI primers were the set used in a first-round RT-PCR of the TCR CDR3. TCRdb re-derived calls from the multiplex PCR reads in MiXCR, one entry per CDR3 protein. The data contain 650,000 to 700,000 distinct CDR3 sequences, around 15% of them singletons. This clonotype was counted at least ten times. Aged 18 to 65, the patients had hyperthyroidism that was newly diagnosed and had lasted under 2 months. Fresh 10 ml peripheral blood yielded PBMCs.

The clonotype comes from a man in his fifties with Graves' hyperthyroidism. The chain employs TRBV15 and TRBJ2-7; D call uncertain. Sequencing was done on a sample of blood. The CDR3, as DNA: TGTGCCACCAGCAGAGACCTCCTAAGGTCCTACGAGCAGTACTTC. This codes for CATSRDLLRSYEQYF.